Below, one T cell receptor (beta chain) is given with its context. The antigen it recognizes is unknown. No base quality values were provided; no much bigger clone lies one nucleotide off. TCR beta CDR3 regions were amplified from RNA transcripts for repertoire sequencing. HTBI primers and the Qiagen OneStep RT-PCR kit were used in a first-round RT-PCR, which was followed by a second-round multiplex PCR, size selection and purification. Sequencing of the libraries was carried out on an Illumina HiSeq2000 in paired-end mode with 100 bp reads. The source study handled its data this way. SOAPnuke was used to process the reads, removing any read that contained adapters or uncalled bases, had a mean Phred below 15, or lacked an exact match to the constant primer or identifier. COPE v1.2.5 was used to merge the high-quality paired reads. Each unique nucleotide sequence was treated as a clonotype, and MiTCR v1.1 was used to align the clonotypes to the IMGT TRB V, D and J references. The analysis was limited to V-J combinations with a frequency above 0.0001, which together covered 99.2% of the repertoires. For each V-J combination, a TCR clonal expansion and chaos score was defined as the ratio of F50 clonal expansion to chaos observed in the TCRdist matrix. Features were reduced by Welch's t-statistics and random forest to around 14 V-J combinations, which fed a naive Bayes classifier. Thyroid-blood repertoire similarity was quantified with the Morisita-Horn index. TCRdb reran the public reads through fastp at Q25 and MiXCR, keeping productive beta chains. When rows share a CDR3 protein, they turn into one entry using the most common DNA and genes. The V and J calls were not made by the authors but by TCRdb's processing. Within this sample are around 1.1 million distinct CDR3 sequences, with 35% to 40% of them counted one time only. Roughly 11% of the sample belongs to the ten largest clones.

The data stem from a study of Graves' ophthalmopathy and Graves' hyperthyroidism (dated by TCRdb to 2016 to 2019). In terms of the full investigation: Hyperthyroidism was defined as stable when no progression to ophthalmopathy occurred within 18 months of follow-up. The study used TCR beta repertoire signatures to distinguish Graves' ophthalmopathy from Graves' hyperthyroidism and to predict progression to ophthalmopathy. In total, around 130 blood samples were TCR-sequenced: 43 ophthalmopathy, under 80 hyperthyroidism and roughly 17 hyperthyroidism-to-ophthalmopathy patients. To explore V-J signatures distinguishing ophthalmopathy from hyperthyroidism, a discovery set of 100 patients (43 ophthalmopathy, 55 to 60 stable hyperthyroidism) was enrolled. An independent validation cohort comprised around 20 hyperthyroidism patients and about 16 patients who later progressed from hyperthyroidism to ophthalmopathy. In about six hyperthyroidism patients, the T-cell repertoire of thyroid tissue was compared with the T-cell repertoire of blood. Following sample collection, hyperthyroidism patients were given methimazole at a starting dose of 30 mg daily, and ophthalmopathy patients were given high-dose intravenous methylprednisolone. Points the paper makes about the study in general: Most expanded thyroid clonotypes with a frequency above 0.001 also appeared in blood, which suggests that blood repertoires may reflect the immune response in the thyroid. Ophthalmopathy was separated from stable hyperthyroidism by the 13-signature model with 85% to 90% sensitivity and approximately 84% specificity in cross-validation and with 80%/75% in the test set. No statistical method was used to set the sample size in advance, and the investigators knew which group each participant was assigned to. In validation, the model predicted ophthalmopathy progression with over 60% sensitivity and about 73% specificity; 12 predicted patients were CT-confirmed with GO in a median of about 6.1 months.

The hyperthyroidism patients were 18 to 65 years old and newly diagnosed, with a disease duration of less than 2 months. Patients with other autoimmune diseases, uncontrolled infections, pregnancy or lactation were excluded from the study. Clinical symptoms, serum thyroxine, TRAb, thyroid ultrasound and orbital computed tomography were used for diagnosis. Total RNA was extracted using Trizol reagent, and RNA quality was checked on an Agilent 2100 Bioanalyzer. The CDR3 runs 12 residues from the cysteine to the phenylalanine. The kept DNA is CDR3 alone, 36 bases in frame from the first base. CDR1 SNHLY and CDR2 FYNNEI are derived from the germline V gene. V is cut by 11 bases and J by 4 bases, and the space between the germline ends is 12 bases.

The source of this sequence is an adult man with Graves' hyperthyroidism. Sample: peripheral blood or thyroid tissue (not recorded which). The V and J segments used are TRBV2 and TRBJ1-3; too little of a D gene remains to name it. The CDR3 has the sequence CAGTVQGNTIYF. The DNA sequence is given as TGTGCCGGCACCGTCCAAGGAAACACCATATATTTT.